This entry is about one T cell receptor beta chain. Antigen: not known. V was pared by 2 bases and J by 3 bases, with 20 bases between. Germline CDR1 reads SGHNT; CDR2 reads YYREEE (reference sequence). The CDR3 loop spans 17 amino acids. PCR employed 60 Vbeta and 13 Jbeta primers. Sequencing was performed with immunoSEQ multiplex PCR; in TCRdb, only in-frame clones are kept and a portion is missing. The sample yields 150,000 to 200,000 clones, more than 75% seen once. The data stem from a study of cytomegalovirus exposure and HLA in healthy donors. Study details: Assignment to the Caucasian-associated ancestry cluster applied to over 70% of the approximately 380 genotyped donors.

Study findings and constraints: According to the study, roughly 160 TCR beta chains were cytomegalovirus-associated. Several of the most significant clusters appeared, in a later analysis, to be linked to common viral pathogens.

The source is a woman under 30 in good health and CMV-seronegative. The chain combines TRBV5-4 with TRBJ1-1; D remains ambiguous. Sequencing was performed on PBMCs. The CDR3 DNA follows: TGTGCCAGCAGCTTCCTTGCAGCAGGCCAATTGGACACTGAAGCTTTCTTT. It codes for CASSFLAAGQLDTEAFF.